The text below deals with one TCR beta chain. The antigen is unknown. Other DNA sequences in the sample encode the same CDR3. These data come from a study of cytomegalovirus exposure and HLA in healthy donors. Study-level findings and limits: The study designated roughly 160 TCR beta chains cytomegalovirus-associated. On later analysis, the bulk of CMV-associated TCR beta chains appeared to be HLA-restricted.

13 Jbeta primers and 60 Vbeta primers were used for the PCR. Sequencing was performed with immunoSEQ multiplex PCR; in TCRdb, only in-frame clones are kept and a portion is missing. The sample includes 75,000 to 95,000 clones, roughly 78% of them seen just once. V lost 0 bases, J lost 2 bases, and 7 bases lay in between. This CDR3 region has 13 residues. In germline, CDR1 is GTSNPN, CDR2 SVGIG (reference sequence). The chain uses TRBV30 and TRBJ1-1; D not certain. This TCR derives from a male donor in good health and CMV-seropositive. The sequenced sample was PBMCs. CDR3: CAWSVQANTEAFF. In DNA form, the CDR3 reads TGTGCCTGGAGTGTCCAGGCTAACACTGAAGCTTTCTTT.